The clone carrying this T cell receptor beta chain was observed many times. Its antigen is undetermined. Germline V lookup: CDR1 SGHVT, CDR2 SQSDAQ. The germline V and J ends were trimmed by 7 bases and 5 bases, with 23 bases remaining between them. The CDR3 sequence is 16 residues long. TCRdb processed the reads anew with MiXCR; each CDR3 protein has one entry. The table includes tens of thousands of distinct CDR3 sequences, about 4.2% detected once. The data were obtained in a study of T cell repertoires in cytomegalovirus infection. Notes on the study in general: CMV-specific TCR beta clonotypes restricted by HLA-C were the ones dominating the ex vivo response.

The source material was PBMCs. The chain uses TRBV7-4 and TRBJ2-5; D is possibly TRBD1 or TRBD2 (5 bases each). The TCR was taken from a human donor in good health (CMV status not recorded). Some clones in this sample may be carry-over from other donors' samples. The CDR3 DNA follows: TGTGCCAGCAACATATGGGGCAAAAGTAGCGAGGAGACCCAGTACTTC. It is translated as CASNIWGKSSEETQYF.